A selection of T cell receptor beta chains follows, all from one sample in a study of read filtering for tumor transcriptome and immune sequencing. TCRdb re-analysed the reads in MiXCR, keeping a single row per CDR3 protein. The table has tens of thousands of distinct CDR3 sequences, about 19% seen once. The sample was a population of CD138-negative cells sorted from bone marrow. The receptors derive from a donor aged 40 or older with multiple myeloma. The CDR3 runs from the conserved cysteine through the conserved F or W. The D gene is left open where the match is weak. Only some rows state a clone size, as once, few, many or a class for expanded clones.

>TRBD2|TRBJ2-2|TRBV20-1|few
TGCAGTGCTGAAGCGGGAGAACGTACCGGGGAGCTGTTTTTT
CSAEAGERTGELFF
>.|TRBJ2-7|TRBV3-1|.
TGTGCCAGCAGCTCACTGGCGGGATACGAGCAGTACTTC
CASSSLAGYEQYF
>.|TRBJ1-1|TRBV7-3|few
TGTGCCAGCAGCCGACAGCCTAACACTGAAGCTTTCTTT
CASSRQPNTEAFF
>.|TRBJ1-5|TRBV10-3|many
TGTGCCATCAGTGAGAGTCTGGTCGGGCCTGGTCAGCCCCAGCATTTT
CAISESLVGPGQPQHF
>.|TRBJ2-7|TRBV20-1|many
TGCAGTGCTAGACCCGGGAGTAGAGGCTACGAGCAGTACTTC
CSARPGSRGYEQYF
>TRBD2|TRBJ2-7|TRBV7-2|.
TGTGCCAGCAGCTTAGTTTCTCCGGCGGGAGGGTACGAGCAGTACTTC
CASSLVSPAGGYEQYF
>TRBD1|TRBJ2-3|TRBV29-1|many
TGCAGCGTTTGGACAGGACTCTTCACAGATACGCAGTATTTT
CSVWTGLFTDTQYF
>.|TRBJ2-7|TRBV20-1|many
TGCAGTGCTAGACAGGACTACGAGCAGTACTTC
CSARQDYEQYF
>.|TRBJ2-1|TRBV12-3/TRBV12-4|many
TGTGCCAGCAGTTTAGGTGCAGGGCAGTTCTTC
CASSLGAGQFF
>.|TRBJ1-6|TRBV12-3/TRBV12-4|.
TGTGCCAGCAGTTTAAGGTTATCTCATAATTCACCCCTCCACTTT
CASSLRLSHNSPLHF
>TRBD1|TRBJ2-1|TRBV7-3|.
TGTGCCAGCAGCTTAAGACAGGGCAGCTCCTACAATGAGCAGTTCTTC
CASSLRQGSSYNEQFF
>.|TRBJ1-6|TRBV12-3/TRBV12-4|many
TGTGCCAGCAGCTCTGGGGGGAACTCACCCCTCCACTTT
CASSSGGNSPLHF
>TRBD1|TRBJ2-6|TRBV3-1|many
TGTGCCACCCGACAGGGTTATTCTGGGGCCAACGTCCTGACTTTC
CATRQGYSGANVLTF
>TRBD1|TRBJ1-1|TRBV12-3/TRBV12-4|many
TGTGCCAGCAGTTTAGGGCAGGGGGCAACCACTGAAGCTTTCTTT
CASSLGQGATTEAFF
>TRBD2|TRBJ2-1|TRBV7-3|.
TGTGCCAGCAGCCTACCCCGCGGGGGGCGCCACAATGAGCAGTTCTTC
CASSLPRGGRHNEQFF
>.|TRBJ2-1|TRBV5-1|many
TGCGCCAGCAGCACGGACCTCCGCAATGAGCAGTTCTTC
CASSTDLRNEQFF
>TRBD1|TRBJ2-1|TRBV11-2|many
TGTGCCAGCAGCAAGGACAGGGATAATGAGCAGTTCTTC
CASSKDRDNEQFF
>TRBD2|TRBJ2-2|TRBV2|many
TGTGCCAGAGGACTAGCGGCAAACACCGGGGAGCTGTTTTTT
CARGLAANTGELFF
>TRBD2|TRBJ2-5|TRBV4-1|.
TGCGCCAGCAGCCAAGAAGGGACTAGCCGGAGTACCCAGTACTTC
CASSQEGTSRSTQYF
>.|TRBJ2-1|TRBV6-4|large
TGTGCCAGCAGTGACTCTGGCAACAATGAGCAGTTCTTC
CASSDSGNNEQFF
>.|TRBJ1-4|TRBV7-3|many
TGTGCCAGCAGCTTAAAGACGGGCCATAATGAAAAACTGTTTTTT
CASSLKTGHNEKLFF
>TRBD2|TRBJ2-1|TRBV28|many
TGTGCCAGCAGTTTATTATCCGCTAGCGGGTCCTACAATGAGCAGTTCTTC
CASSLLSASGSYNEQFF
>.|TRBJ1-1|TRBV5-6|many
TGTGCCAGCCAAACGACCGTCAGCACTGAAGCTTTCTTT
CASQTTVSTEAFF
>.|TRBJ1-4|TRBV12-5|once
TGTGCTAGTGGTTCCGTTACAAGAAATGTAGAAAAACTGTTTTTT
CASGSVTRNVEKLFF
>.|TRBJ2-5|TRBV6-5|.
TGTGCCAGCAGTTACTCGACGGGGGGCGCGGAGACCCAGTACTTC
CASSYSTGGAETQYF
>.|TRBJ2-7|TRBV28|many
TGTGCCAGCAGGAACTCCGGGACACATTACGAGCAGTACTTC
CASRNSGTHYEQYF
>TRBD2|TRBJ2-5|TRBV7-3|many
TGTGCCAGCAGCCGTAGCGGGGTGGAAACCCAGTACTTC
CASSRSGVETQYF
>.|TRBJ2-5|TRBV19|many
TGTGCCAGCGCGGGCGGGGCGGGGAAGGAGACCCAGTACTTC
CASAGGAGKETQYF
>.|TRBJ2-3|TRBV27|many
TGTGCCAGCAGTCCCCGCTTGGTGAGCACAGATACGCAGTATTTT
CASSPRLVSTDTQYF
>.|TRBJ1-4|TRBV7-9|.
TGTGCCAGCAGCTTAGACGGGAGTCGGAATGAAAAACTGTTTTTT
CASSLDGSRNEKLFF
>.|TRBJ1-1|TRBV6-6|many
TGTGCCAGCAGTTCCACGAGGAACACTGAAGCTTTCTTT
CASSSTRNTEAFF
>.|TRBJ1-2|TRBV7-9|many
TGTGCCAGCAGCCCAAACCCCAATCTGGTTGGCTACACCTTC
CASSPNPNLVGYTF
>.|TRBJ2-3|TRBV20-1|many
TGCAGTGCTGGACACCAGCCCCGGGATACGCAGTATTTT
CSAGHQPRDTQYF
>.|TRBJ2-3|TRBV20-1|few
TGCAGTGCTAGTATCGGAGGATTCACAGATACGCAGTATTTT
CSASIGGFTDTQYF
>.|TRBJ2-3|TRBV4-2|.
TGTGCCAGCAGCCAAGGAGGGGGGGGCCTTAAAGATACGCAGTATTTT
CASSQGGGGLKDTQYF
>.|TRBJ1-3|TRBV20-1|.
TGCAGTGCTAGGGCCCCATCGGGGAATCTTGGAAACACCATATATTTT
CSARAPSGNLGNTIYF
>TRBD1|TRBJ1-6|TRBV28|few
TGTGCCAGCAGACCAGACAGGGTCGGTTCACCCCTCCACTTT
CASRPDRVGSPLHF
>.|TRBJ2-1|TRBV5-1|many
TGCGCCAGCAGCTATGAGATCGGACTGGCCTACCGGGAGCAGTTCTTC
CASSYEIGLAYREQFF
>.|TRBJ1-2|TRBV3-1|few
TGTGCCAGCAGCCAAGGCGGCACAGCTAACTATGGCTACACCTTC
CASSQGGTANYGYTF
>.|TRBJ1-1|TRBV18|many
TGTGCCAGCTCACCCGACGGGAGGACTGAAGCTTTCTTT
CASSPDGRTEAFF
>.|TRBJ1-2|TRBV25-1|many
TGTGCCAGCAGTCCGGGGGGCAGTTATGGCTACACTTTC
CASSPGGSYGYTF
>.|TRBJ1-1|TRBV29-1|many
TGCAGCGGGGTAGAGCCCCAAAGACCCACTGAAGCTTTCTTT
CSGVEPQRPTEAFF
>TRBD2|TRBJ2-1|TRBV19|many
TGTGCCAGTAGTATTATGCGGGGGGTATTGGATGAGCAGTTCTTC
CASSIMRGVLDEQFF
>.|TRBJ1-1|TRBV3-1|few
TGTGCCAGCAGCCAAGTCTTAGGGGGGGTGAACACTGAAGCTTTCTTT
CASSQVLGGVNTEAFF
>.|TRBJ2-1|TRBV12-3/TRBV12-4|many
TGTGCCAGCAGTCCGGAAGGGGGGTCCTACAATGAGCAGTTCTTC
CASSPEGGSYNEQFF
>.|TRBJ2-6|TRBV20-1|medium-sized
TGCAGTGCTCAACAGCTCTCTGGGGCCAACGTCCTGACTTTC
CSAQQLSGANVLTF
>TRBD2|TRBJ2-1|TRBV2|many
TGTGCCAGCAAGGGAGAACAGCTCCCTGAGGTGCGGGGGGCCCTGAGGGCCTACAATGAGCAGTTCTTC
CASKGEQLPEVRGALRAYNEQFF
>TRBD2|TRBJ2-5|TRBV6-5|many
TGTGCCAGCAGCTTAGCGGGAGGAGTAGAGACCCAGTACTTC
CASSLAGGVETQYF
>TRBD2|TRBJ2-7|TRBV14|many
TGTGCCAGCAGCCAAGCTAGCGGGAGGGCCTGGGAGAGGTACGAGCAGTACTTC
CASSQASGRAWERYEQYF
>.|TRBJ2-7|TRBV28|many
TGTGCCAGCAGTTTCGGTAGCGAGCAGTACTTC
CASSFGSEQYF
>.|TRBJ1-2|TRBV28|.
TGTGCCAGCAGGGTACACTATGGCTACACCTTC
CASRVHYGYTF